This TCR beta chain was profiled in a study of response to subunit inactivated influenza vaccine. TCRdb ran MiXCR on the RT-PCR reads and lists one entry per CDR3 protein. The sample includes 590,000 or so distinct CDR3 sequences, approximately 14% of them seen just once. Notes on the study in general: Authors suggested each seasonal influenza vaccination recruits few new T cells.

About this clonotype itself: Its matching antigen is unknown.

The CDR3 covers 14 residues. Germline assignment: CDR1 MNHNS and CDR2 SASEGT. The ends lost 6 bases at V and 9 bases at J; junction bases unmatched: 9. The sequencing here drew on PBMCs from blood, taken approximately 15 days before vaccination. The rearrangement uses TRBV6-1 and TRBJ2-7; 12 bases align to TRBD1. This TCR was recovered from a man in his fifties or sixties who received an inactivated influenza vaccine. The CDR3 sequence is CASSTGTGGSWQYF. CDR3 in DNA: TGTGCCAGCAGCACCGGGACAGGGGGCAGTTGGCAGTACTTC.